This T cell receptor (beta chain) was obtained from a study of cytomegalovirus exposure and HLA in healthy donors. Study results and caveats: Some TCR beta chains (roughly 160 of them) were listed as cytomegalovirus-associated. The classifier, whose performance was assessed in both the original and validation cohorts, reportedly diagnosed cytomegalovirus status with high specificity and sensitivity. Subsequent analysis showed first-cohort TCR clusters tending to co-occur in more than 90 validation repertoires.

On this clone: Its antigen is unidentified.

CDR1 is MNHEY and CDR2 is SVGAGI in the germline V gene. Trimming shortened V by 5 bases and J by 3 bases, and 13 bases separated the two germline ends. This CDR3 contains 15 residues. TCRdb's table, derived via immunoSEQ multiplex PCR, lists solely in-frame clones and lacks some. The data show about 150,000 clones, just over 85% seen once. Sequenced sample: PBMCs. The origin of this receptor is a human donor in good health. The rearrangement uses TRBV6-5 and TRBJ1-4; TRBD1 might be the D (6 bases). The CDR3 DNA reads TGTGCCAGCAGTCCACACAGGGCGTCTAATGAAAAACTGTTTTTT. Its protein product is CASSPHRASNEKLFF.